This T cell receptor beta chain came from a study of CD4+ T cells in melanoma. Study outcomes and limitations: Diverse differentiation states were reported for melanoma neoantigen-specific CD4+ T cells.

As to this clone: Its antigen is undetermined.

TCRdb keeps only in-frame clones here, not all; method: immunoSEQ multiplex PCR. Of about 140,000 clones listed, nearly 95% are singletons. Trimming cost V 5 bases and J 4 bases, with 10 bases left between them. This CDR3 is 13 amino acids long. Germline loops: CDR1 LNHNV, CDR2 YYDKDF (reference sequence). This chain uses TRBV15 with TRBJ2-3; D might be TRBD1 (6 bases). This TCR derives from a human donor with melanoma. Here the CDR3 reads CATSVQGADTQYF. CDR3 nucleotides: TGTGCCACCAGCGTACAGGGTGCAGATACGCAGTATTTT. Drawing the rest from reference TRBV15 and TRBJ2-3, the complete variable domain is DAMVIQNPRYQVTQFGKPVTLSCSQTLNHNVMYWYQQKSSQAPKLLFHYYDKDFNNEADTPDNFQSRRPNTSFCFLDIRSPGLGDTAMYLCATSVQGADTQYFGPGTRLTVL.